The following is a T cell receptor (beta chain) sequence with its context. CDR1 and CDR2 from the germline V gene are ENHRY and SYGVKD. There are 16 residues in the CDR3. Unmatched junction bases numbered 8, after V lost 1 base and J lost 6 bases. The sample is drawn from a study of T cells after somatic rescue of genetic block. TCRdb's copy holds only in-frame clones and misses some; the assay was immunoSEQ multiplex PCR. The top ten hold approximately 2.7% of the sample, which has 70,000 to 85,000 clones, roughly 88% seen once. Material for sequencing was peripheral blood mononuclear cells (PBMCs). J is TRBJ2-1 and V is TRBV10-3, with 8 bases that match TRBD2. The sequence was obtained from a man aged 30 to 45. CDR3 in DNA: TGTGCCATCAGTGAGTTCCGGGAGGGGCCCCTCAATGAGCAGTTCTTC. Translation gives CAISEFREGPLNEQFF.